Listed below are T cell receptor beta chains from one sample, sequenced in a study of blood T cell dynamics during melanoma immunotherapy. Here immunoSEQ multiplex PCR was the method, and the copy in TCRdb shows in-frame clones only, minus some. The sample includes 15,000 to 20,000 clones, around 93% seen only once; the top ten take 0.21%. The sample here was effector memory CD8+ T cells from blood, taken from a patient treated with checkpoint blockade. The receptors were gathered from a human donor with melanoma. Each CDR3 is given with its conserved first and last residue. A D gene is named only where the DNA matches it firmly. Not all rows give a size; the values are once, few, many and, for expanded clones, a class.

TRBD1	TRBV2	-	TRBJ2-2	CASSTGVTNTGELFF	TGTGCCAGCAGTACAGGGGTAACGAACACCGGGGAGCTGTTTTTT
-	TRBV5-5	-	TRBJ2-7	CASSLDLSGNEQYF	TGTGCCAGCAGCTTAGACCTTTCGGGGAACGAGCAGTACTTC
-	TRBV4-1	-	TRBJ2-7	CASSQDTTRGRVEQYF	TGCGCCAGCAGCCAAGATACAACTAGAGGTAGAGTCGAGCAGTACTTC
TRBD2	TRBV11-2	-	TRBJ2-2	CASSYSGRAGGELFF	TGTGCCAGCAGCTATAGCGGGAGGGCCGGCGGGGAGCTGTTTTTT
-	TRBV28	-	TRBJ1-5	CASSFGVGGGNQPQHF	TGTGCCAGCAGTTTTGGCGTCGGGGGTGGCAATCAGCCCCAGCATTTT
TRBD2	TRBV5-4	-	TRBJ2-7	CASSPRLAGVSYEQYF	TGTGCCAGCAGCCCCAGACTAGCGGGGGTCTCCTACGAGCAGTACTTC
TRBD2	TRBV2	-	TRBJ2-1	CASSLLAGGSNEQFF	TGTGCCAGCAGTCTTCTAGCGGGAGGAAGTAATGAGCAGTTCTTC
-	TRBV21-1	-	TRBJ1-4	CASSSHQGRGSATNEKLFF	TGTGCCAGCAGCAGCCACCAGGGGAGGGGAAGTGCAACTAATGAAAAACTGTTTTTT
-	TRBV19	-	TRBJ2-2	CASSIGLAGELFF	TGTGCCAGTAGTATAGGTCTAGCCGGGGAGCTGTTTTTT
-	TRBV25-1	-	TRBJ1-2	CASSRGVDGYTF	TGTGCCAGCAGTCGAGGGGTGGATGGCTACACCTTC
-	TRBV28	-	TRBJ2-2	CASIRLANTGELFF	TGTGCCAGCATTCGGCTGGCGAACACCGGGGAGCTGTTTTTT
TRBD1	TRBV27	-	TRBJ2-5	CASGEGTAYQETQYF	TGTGCCAGCGGGGAAGGGACAGCGTACCAAGAGACCCAGTACTTC
-	TRBV5-6	-	TRBJ2-7	CASSRGTGEQYF	TGTGCCAGCAGCAGAGGGACGGGGGAGCAGTACTTC
TRBD1	TRBV7-9	once	TRBJ2-7	CASKGTGAPWGSGMDEQYF	TGTGCCAGCAAGGGGACAGGGGCGCCCTGGGGTAGCGGGATGGACGAGCAGTACTTC
-	TRBV5-8	-	TRBJ2-5	CASIPLVIGEETQYF	TGTGCCAGCATCCCGTTGGTAATAGGGGAAGAGACCCAGTACTTC
-	TRBV9	-	TRBJ1-2	CASSVEQLNYGYTF	TGTGCCAGCAGCGTAGAACAGTTAAACTATGGCTACACCTTC